This T cell receptor beta chain was retrieved from a study of shared clonotypes between healthy human individuals. This clone was observed once. The V segment lost 5 bases and the J segment 6 bases; nucleotides outside the gene matches: 9. Germline values: CDR1 SQVTM, CDR2 ANQGSEA. The CDR3 has 15 amino acids. As processed by the authors: There were no quality scores in the junction-only immunoSEQ sequences, so filtering differed. The protocol was immunoSEQ multiplex PCR, while the TCRdb copy is restricted to in-frame clones and leaves out a portion. Clone size and the V and J calls come from that table; the DNA yielded D and trimming. The sample consists of roughly 2.5 million clones, approximately 92% of them appearing once.

This TCR was sampled from a man aged 18 to 29 in good health. The sample taken for sequencing was naive CD4+ T cells sorted from blood. Stated subset: CD45RA+ positively selected. This sequence joins TRBV29-1 and TRBJ2-1; 11 nucleotides align to TRBD2. CDR3 amino acids: CSVPRTSGPFNEQFF. Written as DNA, the CDR3 is TGCAGCGTTCCAAGGACTAGCGGGCCGTTCAATGAGCAGTTCTTC.